These 25 T cell receptor beta chains were all obtained from the same sample, sequenced in a study of cytomegalovirus exposure and HLA in healthy donors. Amplification used 60 Vbeta primers and 13 Jbeta primers. Generated by immunoSEQ multiplex PCR, the TCRdb table keeps only in-frame clones and is missing some. This table holds approximately 150,000 clones, around 70% found once. Sequencing was done on a sample of PBMCs. These receptors came from a man between 18 and 35 years old in good health and CMV-seropositive.

The rearrangement uses TRBV5-1 and TRBJ2-1, with D possibly matching TRBD1 (6 bases). Trimming stripped 5 bases from V and 1 base from J, with 13 bases between. Germline V gives CDR1 SGHRS, CDR2 YFSETQ. The CDR3 is 15 amino acids. CDR3: CASRSTGQSYNEQFF. CDR3 bases: TGCGCCAGCAGGAGTACAGGACAGTCCTACAATGAGCAGTTCTTC.

This sequence joins TRBV5-1 and TRBJ1-2, with a weak D call TRBD1 (5 bases). This CDR3 region has 14 residues. Trimming removed 0 bases at V and 4 bases at J, with 10 bases between. CDR1 and CDR2 (germline): SGHRS, YFSETQ. Written as DNA, the CDR3 is TGCGCCAGCAGCTTGGCCCAGGGCCTCTATGGCTACACCTTC. It encodes CASSLAQGLYGYTF.

V usage is TRBV5-4 and J usage is TRBJ2-1; possibly TRBD2 for D (6 bases). Germline CDR1 reads SGHNT; CDR2 reads YYREEE (reference sequence). Trimming left V 4 bases short and J 8 bases short, with 13 bases between. The CDR3 spans 13 residues. CDR3 in amino acids: CASSRENAYEQFF. The CDR3 DNA follows: TGTGCCAGCAGCCGGGAGAACGCCTATGAGCAGTTCTTC.

The chain links TRBV19 to TRBJ2-2; 8 positions agree with TRBD2. Trimming took 5 bases from V and 0 from J; bases not matched to a gene: 2. The CDR3 is 15 amino acids. Germline assignment: CDR1 LNHDA and CDR2 SQIVND (reference sequence). CDR3 residues: CASSYSGTNTGELFF. As DNA, the CDR3 is TGTGCCAGTAGTTATAGCGGGACGAACACCGGGGAGCTGTTTTTT. Variable domain in full (rest from reference TRBV19 and TRBJ2-2): DGGITQSPKYLFRKEGQNVTLSCEQNLNHDAMYWYRQDPGQGLRLIYYSQIVNDFQKGDIAEGYSVSREKKESFPLTVTSAQKNPTAFYLCASSYSGTNTGELFFGEGSRLTVL.

The chain is built from TRBV19 and TRBJ1-5, with D possibly being TRBD1 (5 bases). Germline CDR1 reads LNHDA; CDR2 reads SQIVND (reference sequence). The germline V and J ends were trimmed by 2 bases and 4 bases, with 9 bases remaining between them. The CDR3 covers 14 residues. This CDR3 reads CASSIKAGNQPQHF. The CDR3 DNA reads as TGTGCCAGTAGTATAAAGGCAGGGAATCAGCCCCAGCATTTT.

The J gene is TRBJ1-5, the V gene TRBV30, with 8 bases that match TRBD1. CDR1 is GTSNPN, CDR2 SVGIG, per germline (reference sequence). Trimming at V came to 4 bases and at J to 0 bases, leaving 5 bases not matched to a gene. The CDR3 consists of 15 residues. The DNA of the CDR3 is TGTGCCTGGAACCACAGGGGGGTTAGCAATCAGCCCCAGCATTTT. Translated, it gives CAWNHRGVSNQPQHF.

This chain links TRBV5-1 with TRBJ2-5; D may be TRBD2 (7 bases). CDR1 is SGHRS, CDR2 YFSETQ, per germline. The CDR3 totals 16 residues. V lost 4 bases to trimming and J lost 2 bases, with 18 bases between them. CDR3 loop: CASSPGGRDWQETQYF. CDR3 nucleotides: TGCGCCAGCAGCCCGGGGGGCAGGGACTGGCAAGAGACCCAGTACTTC. Based on the CDR3 plus reference TRBV5-1 and TRBJ2-5, the full variable domain is KAGVTQTPRYLIKTRGQQVTLSCSPISGHRSVSWYQQTPGQGLQFLFEYFSETQRNKGNFPGRFSGRQFSNSRSEMNVSTLELGDSALYLCASSPGGRDWQETQYFGPGTRLLVL.

CDR3 protein: CASSRTSYNEQFF. In DNA form, the CDR3 reads TGTGCCAGTAGTCGGACTTCCTACAATGAGCAGTTCTTC. V and J are TRBV19 and TRBJ2-1, with a weak D call TRBD2 (5 bases). With 5 bases removed from V and 1 base from J, the gap between germline ends came to 6 bases. The CDR3 runs to 13 residues. Germline CDR1 is LNHDA and CDR2 is SQIVND (reference sequence).

This clone was counted only a few times. V is TRBV6-5 and J is TRBJ1-1, with D possibly matching TRBD1 (6 bases). V gave up 4 bases and J gave up 0 bases, with 15 bases separating them. CDR1 and CDR2 (germline): MNHEY, SVGAGI. The CDR3 contains 16 residues. The CDR3 DNA reads as TGTGCCAGCAGTTCCCACAGACAGGTAATGAACACTGAAGCTTTCTTT. It translates to CASSSHRQVMNTEAFF.

The V call is TRBV5-6, the J call TRBJ2-3, with 10 bases that match TRBD2. The CDR3 runs to 16 residues. In germline, CDR1 is SGHDT, CDR2 YYEEEE. Trimming at V came to 4 bases and at J to 6 bases, leaving 11 bases not matched to a gene. The DNA for the CDR3 is TGTGCCAGCAGCCCCTCTAGCGGGAGAGGGCCGGATACGCAGTATTTT. It yields the protein CASSPSSGRGPDTQYF.

The V call is TRBV11-2, the J call TRBJ1-2, with TRBD1 matching 7 bases. Germline trimming cut 3 bases from V and 6 bases from J; bases unmatched to any gene: 10. The CDR3 extends over 15 amino acids. Germline loops: CDR1 SGHAT, CDR2 FQNNGV. CDR3 sequence (DNA): TGTGCCAGCAGCTTCGAAACGGACAGGTCCCATGGCTACACCTTC. Residues: CASSFETDRSHGYTF.

A note on this clone: The sample carries other DNA sequences with the same CDR3. The chain links TRBV4-1 to TRBJ2-3; perhaps TRBD2 as D (6 bases). The CDR3 totals 13 residues. Germline V CDR1 and CDR2: MGHRA, YSYEKL. Trimming pared 1 base from V and 6 bases from J, leaving 8 bases between. This CDR3 is CASSQAGADTQYF. DNA of the CDR3: TGCGCCAGCAGCCAAGCGGGAGCCGATACGCAGTATTTT.

This sequence joins TRBV5-6 and TRBJ1-1; no firm D call. V lost 2 bases, J lost 2 bases, and 10 bases lay in between. This CDR3 region has 14 residues. The germline V gene has CDR1 SGHDT and CDR2 YYEEEE. Here the CDR3 DNA reads TGTGCCAGCAGCTTACCAGGTTCTAACACTGAAGCTTTCTTT. The encoded protein is CASSLPGSNTEAFF.

The rearrangement links TRBV5-4 to TRBJ2-7; 11 bases agree with TRBD2. Germline V gene lookup returns CDR1 SGHNT and CDR2 YYREEE (reference sequence). The CDR3 length is 17 residues. The junction had 8 bases not matched to a gene; V was cut back by 1 base and J by 2 bases. CDR3 protein: CASSLNLGTSGPYEQYV. In DNA form, the CDR3 reads TGTGCCAGCAGCTTGAATTTAGGGACTAGCGGACCCTACGAGCAGTACGTC.

This chain joins TRBV7-9 and TRBJ1-2; D gene uncertain. Germline V gives CDR1 SEHNR, CDR2 FQNEAQ (reference sequence). Trimming removed 6 bases from V and 2 bases from J, with 13 bases in between. The CDR3 has 14 residues. The CDR3 DNA is TGTGCCAGCAGTCTAGACGGAGTAAACTATGGCTACACCTTC. It is translated as CASSLDGVNYGYTF.

This clone showed up just once. This rearrangement joins TRBV27 to TRBJ1-2, with D possibly matching TRBD1 (5 bases). The ends were cut back, 4 bases at V and 4 bases at J, with 13 bases in the middle. Per the germline V gene, CDR1 is MNHEY and CDR2 is SMNVEV (reference sequence). The CDR3 covers 14 residues. The CDR3 is CASSYAAGRYGYTF. Here the CDR3 DNA reads TGTGCCAGCAGTTATGCCGCGGGACGCTATGGCTACACCTTC.

V usage is TRBV5-1 and J usage is TRBJ1-1; D is unclear. The CDR3 spans 12 residues. Germline CDR1 and CDR2: SGHRS and YFSETQ. Trimming removed 0 bases at V and 6 bases at J, with 6 bases between. Here the CDR3 DNA reads TGCGCCAGCAGCTTGGCAGGCCCTGAAGCTTTCTTT. Protein: CASSLAGPEAFF.

CDR3 sequence: CATSRDPYSFGNTIYF. The CDR3, as DNA: TGTGCCACCAGCAGAGATCCGTACAGCTTTGGAAACACCATATATTTT. This chain joins TRBV15 and TRBJ1-3; D is undetermined. CDR1 is LNHNV, CDR2 YYDKDF, per germline (reference sequence). The germline V and J ends were trimmed by 0 bases and 3 bases, with 12 bases remaining between them. The CDR3 is 16 amino acids. The full variable domain, completed using reference TRBV15 and TRBJ1-3, is DAMVIQNPRYQVTQFGKPVTLSCSQTLNHNVMYWYQQKSSQAPKLLFHYYDKDFNNEADTPDNFQSRRPNTSFCFLDIRSPGLGDTAMYLCATSRDPYSFGNTIYFGEGSWLTVV.

This clone was detected once. Within the sample, other DNA sequences also encode this same CDR3. The V gene is TRBV4-1, the J gene TRBJ1-2; possible D gene TRBD1, 6 bases. Trimming removed 2 bases from V and 1 base from J, with 11 bases in between. This CDR3 has 15 residues. From germline, CDR1 is MGHRA and CDR2 YSYEKL. CDR3 region: CASSQKDSLNYGYTF. As DNA, the CDR3 is TGCGCCAGCAGCCAAAAGGACAGCCTTAACTATGGCTACACCTTC.

This rearrangement joins TRBV28 to TRBJ2-3; 13 bases are a match to TRBD2. Germline V gene sequence: CDR1 MDHEN, CDR2 SYDVKM. The CDR3 consists of 14 residues. J gave up 8 bases and V 4 bases, and 3 bases lay outside the gene matches. DNA for the CDR3: TGTGCCAGCAGTTCGGGACTAGCGGGGCCTACGCAGTATTTT. Translated: CASSSGLAGPTQYF.

The CDR3 region is CASSLRQGDSPLHF. In DNA, the CDR3 is TGTGCCAGCAGTTTAAGACAGGGGGATTCACCCCTCCACTTT. The V call is TRBV27, the J call TRBJ1-6; 9 bases fit TRBD1. V dropped 2 bases and J dropped 8; count of bases not matched to a gene: 1. The CDR3 contains 14 residues. CDR1 and CDR2 (germline): MNHEY, SMNVEV (reference sequence).

This rearrangement joins TRBV7-2 to TRBJ1-2, with 7 bases that match TRBD1. Losses at the gene ends were 5 bases for V and 6 bases for J; bases not matched to a gene: 6. In germline, CDR1 is SGHTA, CDR2 FQGNSA. The CDR3 loop spans 13 amino acids. CDR3 nucleotides: TGTGCCAGCAGCCAAGACAGGGTAAATGGCTACACCTTC. Amino acids: CASSQDRVNGYTF.

V gene TRBV21-1 combines with J gene TRBJ2-1; the D call TRBD2 from the table was never checked on the DNA. TRBV21-1 is a documented pseudogene. The CDR3 covers 17 residues. The CDR3 coding sequence is TGTGCCAGCAGCAAGTGGGAGACTAGCGGGACATACAATGAGCAGTTCTTC. Protein product: CASSKWETSGTYNEQFF.

The V and J genes are TRBV4-2 and TRBJ1-2; D perhaps matches TRBD1 (6 bases). This CDR3 region has 14 residues. Germline V lookup: CDR1 LGHNA, CDR2 YNFKEQ. The V gene lost 8 bases and the J gene lost 5 bases, with 18 bases spanning the gap. CDR3 sequence: CASASRGGEYGYTF. DNA for the CDR3: TGTGCCAGCGCCTCAAGAGGGGGGGAATATGGCTACACCTTC.

The chain links TRBV19 to TRBJ1-1; 8 bases map to TRBD1. The CDR3 has 15 residues. V was pared by 5 bases and J by 2 bases, with 7 bases of the junction left unmatched. The germline V gene has CDR1 LNHDA and CDR2 SQIVND (reference sequence). Written as DNA, the CDR3 is TGTGCCAGTAGTGTGGGACAGGCTATTAACACTGAAGCTTTCTTT. The encoded protein is CASSVGQAINTEAFF.